These T cell receptor beta chains were read from a single sample in a study of human T cells and chemical hapten exposure. Via MiXCR, TCRdb re-called the RACE reads, giving one row per CDR3 protein. The table lists approximately 400,000 distinct CDR3 sequences, more than 4.5% of them singletons. The sequencing here drew on whole blood, taken in connection with sensitization to the hapten diphenylcyclopropenone (DPC). The receptors were gathered from a woman aged 50 to 60 with alopecia areata. Some clones in this sample may be carry-over from other donors' samples. Both conserved end residues are part of each CDR3. D genes are given only for firm matches. Not all rows give a size; the values are once, few, many and, for expanded clones, a class.

CDR3	DNA	D	V	J	size
CASSLLSEQYF	TGTGCCAGCAGTTTACTAAGCGAGCAGTACTTC	.	TRBV12-3/TRBV12-4	TRBJ2-7	few
CASSPHLAGGTNEQFF	TGCGCCAGCAGCCCGCACCTAGCGGGGGGGACCAATGAGCAGTTCTTC	TRBD2	TRBV5-1	TRBJ2-1	many
CATSRVPNSPLHF	TGTGCCACCAGCAGAGTTCCTAATTCACCCCTCCACTTT	.	TRBV15	TRBJ1-6	few
CASSYGSRGGTQYF	TGTGCCAGCAGTTACGGTTCCAGGGGAGGGACCCAGTACTTC	.	TRBV6-2/TRBV6-3	TRBJ2-5	few
CASSLRQGAENIQYF	TGTGCCAGCAGCTTAAGACAGGGGGCCGAAAACATTCAGTACTTC	TRBD1	TRBV13	TRBJ2-4	.
CASSQEGLASSGANVLTF	TGCGCCAGCAGCCAAGAAGGACTAGCGTCCTCTGGGGCCAACGTCCTGACTTTC	TRBD2	TRBV4-3	TRBJ2-6	few
CASSFGDEQFF	TGTGCCAGCAGTTTCGGGGACGAGCAGTTCTTC	.	TRBV6-5	TRBJ2-1	many
CSALNSARTTDTQYF	TGCAGTGCTCTTAACTCAGCGCGTACCACAGATACGCAGTATTTT	.	TRBV20-1	TRBJ2-3	many
CSASFSQHEQFF	TGCAGCGCATCTTTTTCCCAGCATGAGCAGTTCTTC	.	TRBV29-1	TRBJ2-1	many
CSVELAGGRSGTQYF	TGCAGCGTTGAACTAGCGGGGGGTAGGAGCGGGACCCAGTACTTC	TRBD2	TRBV29-1	TRBJ2-5	many
CASSPSGRNQPQHF	TGTGCCAGCAGCCCGAGTGGAAGGAATCAGCCCCAGCATTTT	.	TRBV7-3	TRBJ1-5	many
CSVERQGNTGELFF	TGCAGCGTTGAGAGACAGGGGAACACCGGGGAGCTGTTTTTT	TRBD1	TRBV29-1	TRBJ2-2	many
CASSLSGLASDTQYF	TGCGCCAGCAGCTTGTCGGGACTAGCGTCCGATACGCAGTATTTT	TRBD2	TRBV5-1	TRBJ2-3	few
CAISDGPRGTEAFF	TGTGCCATCAGTGACGGCCCAAGGGGCACTGAAGCTTTCTTT	.	TRBV10-3	TRBJ1-1	many
CASSQSVSNNEQFF	TGTGCCAGCAGCCAATCTGTCTCCAACAATGAGCAGTTCTTC	.	TRBV4-2	TRBJ2-1	.
CASSYRGAGEQYF	TGTGCCAGCAGTTACAGGGGCGCGGGTGAGCAGTACTTC	.	TRBV6-5	TRBJ2-7	many
CSAAGEAYEQYF	TGCAGCGCCGCCGGGGAAGCCTACGAGCAGTACTTC	.	TRBV29-1	TRBJ2-7	few
CASSAASDQETQYF	TGTGCCAGCAGTGCGGCTAGCGACCAAGAGACCCAGTACTTC	.	TRBV2	TRBJ2-5	many
CASSLSQGPDTQYF	TGTGCCAGCAGCTTGTCACAGGGCCCAGATACGCAGTATTTT	.	TRBV5-4	TRBJ2-3	many
CASSHDSPGHYSYEQYF	TGTGCCAGCAGTCACGACTCTCCGGGACACTACTCCTACGAGCAGTACTTC	.	TRBV6-5	TRBJ2-7	.
CASSDSGTGHEEQFF	TGTGCCAGCAGTGACTCCGGGACAGGCCATGAGGAGCAGTTCTTC	TRBD1	TRBV6-4	TRBJ2-1	many
CASSAGQGYQKLFF	TGTGCCAGCAGTGCGGGACAGGGTTATCAAAAACTGTTTTTT	TRBD1	TRBV27	TRBJ1-4	many
CASWGTGRTDTQYF	TGTGCCAGCTGGGGGACAGGTCGCACAGATACGCAGTATTTT	TRBD1	TRBV5-6	TRBJ2-3	many
CATSSDSGANVLTF	TGTGCCACCAGTTCCGACTCTGGGGCCAACGTCCTGACTTTC	.	TRBV24-1	TRBJ2-6	many
CSAIGTRSYEQYF	TGCAGTGCTATCGGGACCCGCTCCTACGAGCAGTACTTC	.	TRBV20-1	TRBJ2-7	many
CASSFRENTGELFF	TGTGCCAGCAGTTTCCGGGAGAACACCGGGGAGCTGTTTTTT	.	TRBV27	TRBJ2-2	many
CASSDLEGLETQYF	TGTGCCAGCAGTGACCTTGAGGGGTTGGAGACCCAGTACTTC	.	TRBV25-1	TRBJ2-5	many